The sequence of this T cell receptor beta chain was determined in a study of technical replicates of blood from a handful of donors. V lost 3 bases and J lost 0; bases outside the gene matches: 10. The CDR3 sequence is 19 residues long. Germline CDR1 and CDR2: KGHSH and LQKENI. Sequencing was performed with immunoSEQ multiplex PCR; in TCRdb, only in-frame clones are kept and a portion is missing. The data show 55,000 to 75,000 clones, about 95% seen once. The sequenced sample was PBMCs. This sequence joins TRBV18 and TRBJ2-6; 8 nucleotides agree with TRBD1. This TCR was recovered from a human donor in good health. Some clones in this sample may be carry-over from other donors' samples. This CDR3 reads CASSPWPDRAISGANVLTF. CDR3 bases: TGTGCCAGCTCACCTTGGCCGGACAGGGCCATCTCTGGGGCCAACGTCCTGACTTTC. Supplemented by reference TRBV18 and TRBJ2-6, the full variable domain reads NAGVMQNPRHLVRRRGQEARLRCSPMKGHSHVYWYRQLPEEGLKFMVYLQKENIIDESGMPKERFSAEFPKEGPSILRIQQVVRGDSAAYFCASSPWPDRAISGANVLTFGAGSRLTVL.